These 21 T cell receptor beta chains share one sample of origin, sequenced in a study of cytomegalovirus exposure and HLA in healthy donors. Clones were sequenced by immunoSEQ multiplex PCR, and TCRdb holds only the in-frame ones, with some missing. The data hold over 90,000 clones, with around 96% observed a single time. The sequenced sample consisted of PBMCs. All receptors derive from a young woman in good health and CMV-seronegative.

The gene calls are TRBV11-2 and TRBJ1-5; D remains unclear. CDR1 and CDR2 (germline): SGHAT, FQNNGV. V was shortened by 1 base and J by 4 bases, with 5 bases between the two germline ends. The CDR3 consists of 13 residues. The CDR3 DNA reads TGTGCCAGCAGCTTAGCTGAGAATCAGCCCCAGCATTTT. Protein: CASSLAENQPQHF.

V usage is TRBV7-6 and J usage is TRBJ2-7, with D uncertain. Deletions cut 1 base from V and 7 bases from J, with 20 bases between. The CDR3 is made up of 16 amino acids. The germline CDR1 and CDR2 sequences are SGHVS and FNYEAQ. This chain's CDR3 is CASSLENQNGMREQYF. CDR3 in DNA: TGTGCCAGCAGCTTAGAAAACCAGAACGGTATGAGGGAGCAGTACTTC. Full variable domain (outside the CDR3, taken from reference TRBV7-6 and TRBJ2-7): GAGVSQSPRYKVTKRGQDVALRCDPISGHVSLYWYRQALGQGPEFLTYFNYEAQQDKSGLPNDRFSAERPEGSISTLTIQRTEQRDSAMYRCASSLENQNGMREQYFGPGTRLTVT.

In DNA, the CDR3 is TGTGCCAGCACCCACAGGGACTCCTACGAGCAGTACTTC. This gives the protein CASTHRDSYEQYF. This rearrangement joins TRBV7-8 to TRBJ2-7, with a weak D call TRBD1 (6 bases). Trimming left V 7 bases short and J 0 bases short, with 10 bases between. Germline CDR1 reads SGHVS; CDR2 reads FQNEAQ. The CDR3 has 13 amino acids.

The CDR3 is CASSLADSSSTDTQYF. The CDR3 DNA is TGTGCCAGCAGCTTAGCGGACAGCTCTAGCACAGATACGCAGTATTTT. The chain employs TRBV7-9 and TRBJ2-3; a possible D gene is TRBD1 (6 bases). V was trimmed by 0 bases and J by 0 bases, leaving 10 bases between them. CDR3 length: 16 residues. Germline V gives CDR1 SEHNR, CDR2 FQNEAQ (reference sequence). The variable domain in full, completed from reference TRBV7-9 and TRBJ2-3, reads DTGVSQNPRHKITKRGQNVTFRCDPISEHNRLYWYRQTLGQGPEFLTYFQNEAQLEKSRLLSDRFSAERPKGSFSTLEIQRTEQGDSAMYLCASSLADSSSTDTQYFGPGTRLTVL.

The chain has TRBV27 and TRBJ2-5; D might be TRBD2 (7 bases). This CDR3 region has 13 residues. Germline assignment: CDR1 MNHEY and CDR2 SMNVEV (reference sequence). V gave up 1 base and J gave up 7 bases, with 10 bases separating them. The CDR3 loop reads CASSLWGGGTQYF. The CDR3 DNA reads TGTGCCAGCAGTTTATGGGGGGGCGGGACCCAGTACTTC.

There are a few counts of this clone. This chain uses TRBV10-3 with TRBJ1-2; TRBD1 aligns across 9 bases. Germline V CDR1 and CDR2: ENHRY, SYGVKD. This CDR3 region has 14 residues. Trimming took 6 bases from V and 6 from J; bases not matched to a gene: 8. The CDR3 DNA is TGTGCCATCAGCGCCGGGACAGGGCCGGATGGCTACACCTTC. As protein: CAISAGTGPDGYTF.

This rearrangement joins TRBV5-8 to TRBJ2-1; no clear D gene. V was pared by 0 bases and J by 4 bases, with 11 bases between. The germline V gene encodes CDR1 SGHTS and CDR2 YDEGEE. The length of the CDR3 is 15 residues. CDR3 amino acids: CASSLGSLKYNEQFF. DNA for the CDR3: TGTGCCAGCAGCTTGGGAAGCCTAAAATACAATGAGCAGTTCTTC.

The V and J genes are TRBV7-9 and TRBJ1-5; possible D gene TRBD1, 6 bases. CDR1 SEHNR and CDR2 FQNEAQ come from the germline V gene (reference sequence). This CDR3 region has 18 residues. V was shortened by 0 bases and J by 0 bases, with 15 bases between the two germline ends. The CDR3 sequence: CASSLAEGGAYSNQPQHF. The CDR3 nucleotides read TGTGCCAGCAGCTTAGCCGAAGGGGGGGCCTATAGCAATCAGCCCCAGCATTTT.

J is TRBJ2-2 and V is TRBV4-2, with D possibly TRBD2 on 6 matching bases. Trimming took off 0 bases at V and 2 bases at J, with 16 bases between the two ends. Germline loops: CDR1 LGHNA, CDR2 YNFKEQ. This CDR3 is built from 18 residues. The CDR3, as DNA: TGTGCCAGCAGCCAAGAGAATTTAGGGACTGGAAACACCGGGGAGCTGTTTTTT. Protein: CASSQENLGTGNTGELFF.

The chain carries TRBV9 and TRBJ2-1, with D possibly matching TRBD2 (6 bases). Per the germline V gene, CDR1 is SGDLS and CDR2 is YYNGEE. The CDR3 runs to 14 residues. Trimming removed 0 bases at V and 10 bases at J, with 14 bases between. This CDR3 is CASSVDDSGTEQFF. The CDR3 bases are TGTGCCAGCAGCGTAGATGATAGCGGCACCGAGCAGTTCTTC.

The chain combines TRBV5-1 with TRBJ2-1, with 7 bases matching TRBD2. From germline, CDR1 is SGHRS and CDR2 YFSETQ. V dropped 4 bases and J dropped 4; count of bases not matched to a gene: 8. The CDR3 consists of 15 residues. This CDR3 is CASSAATSLYNEQFF. CDR3 nucleotides: TGCGCCAGCAGCGCCGCGACTAGCTTGTACAATGAGCAGTTCTTC.

The table lists this clone with a count of one. V usage is TRBV11-3 and J usage is TRBJ2-6; 9 bases match TRBD1. CDR3 length: 18 amino acids. From germline, CDR1 is SGHNT and CDR2 YENEEA. The ends lost 4 bases at V and 0 bases at J; junction bases unmatched: 7. CDR3 protein: CASSSPGDRASGANVLTF. In nucleotides, the CDR3 is TGTGCCAGCAGCTCTCCCGGGGACAGGGCCTCTGGGGCCAACGTCCTGACTTTC.

This clone was recorded once. This chain connects TRBV7-9 to TRBJ2-7; no clear D gene. Trimming left V 5 bases short and J 0 bases short, with 17 bases between. Germline V gene sequence: CDR1 SEHNR, CDR2 FQNEAQ (reference sequence). The CDR3 is 16 residues long. The CDR3 protein is CASSVIDIPSSYEQYF. DNA for the CDR3: TGTGCCAGCAGCGTTATCGACATTCCATCCTCCTACGAGCAGTACTTC. The whole variable domain, remainder taken from reference TRBV7-9 and TRBJ2-7, is DTGVSQNPRHKITKRGQNVTFRCDPISEHNRLYWYRQTLGQGPEFLTYFQNEAQLEKSRLLSDRFSAERPKGSFSTLEIQRTEQGDSAMYLCASSVIDIPSSYEQYFGPGTRLTVT.

The CDR3 protein is CAWSHTPGVEQYF. The DNA of the CDR3 is TGTGCCTGGAGTCATACGCCAGGGGTCGAGCAGTACTTC. The rearrangement uses TRBV30 and TRBJ2-7; perhaps TRBD1 as D (6 bases). The CDR3 runs 13 residues. CDR1 is GTSNPN, CDR2 SVGIG, per germline (reference sequence). The V end lost 2 bases, the J end lost 6 bases, and 14 bases lay between the germline ends.

CDR3 nucleotide sequence: TGTGCCAGCAGTGAACCGTCCCGCTCCTACAATGAGCAGTTCTTC. Its protein product is CASSEPSRSYNEQFF. This sequence joins TRBV6-1 and TRBJ2-1; D unresolved. The CDR3 length is 15 residues. Germline loops: CDR1 MNHNS, CDR2 SASEGT. V lost 2 bases, J lost 0 bases, and 8 bases lay in between.

The chain recombines TRBV27 with TRBJ2-3, with a weak D call TRBD1 (7 bases). V was trimmed by 5 bases and J by 6 bases, leaving 12 bases between them. This CDR3 has 13 residues. Per germline, CDR1 MNHEY and CDR2 SMNVEV (reference sequence). The CDR3 bases are TGTGCCAGCAGTGGTCCAGGGGGGGATACGCAGTATTTT. Its protein product is CASSGPGGDTQYF.

The V and J genes are TRBV5-1 and TRBJ2-3; the match to TRBD2 covers 14 bases. CDR3 size: 17 residues. V was pared by 0 bases and J by 4 bases, with 4 bases of the junction left unmatched. Germline CDR1 and CDR2: SGHRS and YFSETQ. The CDR3 nucleotides read TGCGCCAGCAGCTTGGTGGGGACTAGCGGGGGAGCAGATACGCAGTATTTT. The encoded protein is CASSLVGTSGGADTQYF.

The chain is built from TRBV4-1 and TRBJ2-1, with D perhaps matching TRBD2 (5 bases). Germline CDR1 reads MGHRA; CDR2 reads YSYEKL. The ends were cut back, 4 bases at V and 8 bases at J, with 9 bases in the middle. The CDR3 spans 12 residues. The CDR3 is CASSPGLDEQFF. The CDR3 nucleotides read TGCGCCAGCAGCCCAGGACTTGATGAGCAGTTCTTC.

CDR3 DNA sequence: TGTGCCAGCAGTAACTTCGGGTTAGCCTACGAGCAGTACTTC. Protein product: CASSNFGLAYEQYF. The chain recombines TRBV5-8 with TRBJ2-7; D remains ambiguous. V lost 5 bases and J lost 2, with 14 bases in between. The germline CDR1 and CDR2 sequences are SGHTS and YDEGEE. CDR3 size: 14 residues. Using reference TRBV5-8 and TRBJ2-7 for the parts outside the CDR3, the full variable domain is EAGVTQSPTHLIKTRGQQATLRCSPISGHTSVYWYQQALGLGLQFLLWYDEGEERNRGNFPPRFSGRQFPNYSSELNVNALELEDSALYLCASSNFGLAYEQYFGPGTRLTVT.

The CDR3: CASSGRDTNSYEQYF. The CDR3 nucleotides read TGTGCCAGCAGCGGGAGGGACACCAATTCCTACGAGCAGTACTTC. This chain links TRBV21-1 with TRBJ2-7; the table's D call, TRBD2, was not checked against the DNA. TRBV21-1 is a documented pseudogene. The CDR3 is 15 residues long.

This clone was seen once. V is TRBV27 and J is TRBJ2-3, with D possibly TRBD1 on 6 matching bases. The CDR3 spans 15 residues. V lost 6 bases and J lost 2, with 15 bases in between. Germline V gene sequence: CDR1 MNHEY, CDR2 SMNVEV (reference sequence). DNA of the CDR3: TGTGCCAGCAGACGCGCCGGGACATACACAGATACGCAGTATTTT. Translating gives CASRRAGTYTDTQYF.